The 16 T cell receptor beta chains below come from one sample, sequenced in a study of vaccination and CD4 T cells after COVID-19. Cultured CD4+ T-cell DNA underwent Oncomine TCR Beta short-read sequencing. MiXCR was run by TCRdb on the PCR reads, yielding one entry per CDR3 protein. The sample carries roughly 3,600 distinct CDR3 sequences, around 16% recorded once. Treatment here: approximately 11-day PBMC culture with coronavirus spike peptide pools or control peptides (ViraFEST assay). Their target antigens are unknown. Sequences were obtained from CD4+ T cells from blood, cultured in vitro. The receptors originated from a human donor who had recovered from COVID-19.

In this sample, this clonotype is medium-sized (0.01 to 0.1%). The CDR3 spells CSASDSSYNSPLHF. As DNA, the CDR3 is TGCAGTGCTTCGGACAGCTCCTATAATTCACCCCTCCACTTT. The chain combines TRBV20-1 with TRBJ1-6, with D tentatively TRBD1 (6 bases). The germline V gene has CDR1 DFQATT and CDR2 SNEGSKA (reference sequence). CDR3 size: 14 residues. Trimming shortened V by 5 bases and J by 0 bases, and 8 bases separated the two germline ends.

This clonotype was picked up a small number of times. The chain has TRBV7-9 and TRBJ2-5, with 8 positions matching TRBD1. The germline V gene encodes CDR1 SEHNR and CDR2 FQNEAQ (reference sequence). Trimming took 5 bases from V and 5 from J; bases not matched to a gene: 10. This CDR3 spans 15 amino acids. Here the CDR3 DNA reads TGTGCCAGCAGCCAGGACAGGGCCAGGGAGGAGACCCAGTACTTC. Protein product: CASSQDRAREETQYF.

This clonotype was picked up a small number of times. The gene calls are TRBV9 and TRBJ1-5; D remains unclear. The germline gives CDR1 SGDLS, CDR2 YYNGEE. Deletions cut 2 bases from V and 3 bases from J, with 9 bases between. The CDR3 has 14 residues. Here the CDR3 DNA reads TGTGCCAGCAGCGTCGGGCAGATCAATCAGCCCCAGCATTTT. Protein sequence: CASSVGQINQPQHF.

The chain's CDR3 is CASRAGDLNTEAFF. The DNA for the CDR3 is TGTGCCAGCCGTGCGGGGGATTTAAATACTGAAGCTTTCTTT. V is TRBV6-2 or TRBV6-3 and J is TRBJ1-1; TRBD1 is a possible D gene (5 bases). Trimming removed 8 bases at V and 5 bases at J, with 18 bases between. From germline, CDR1 is MNHEY and CDR2 SVGEGT. The CDR3 spans 14 residues.

By share, this clonotype counts as medium-sized. The V gene is TRBV12-3 or TRBV12-4, the J gene TRBJ1-1, with unresolved D. Deletions cut 5 bases from V and 4 bases from J, with 5 bases between. CDR3 length: 11 residues. The CDR3 DNA follows: TGTGCCAGCAGTCTTTCCACTGAAGCTTTCTTT. Protein product: CASSLSTEAFF.

On this clonotype: It may be a read error: a sequence one base away is much more abundant. The chain combines TRBV27 with TRBJ1-2, with 10 bases identical to TRBD1. The CDR3 extends over 13 amino acids. Unmatched junction bases numbered 4, after V lost 5 bases and J lost 7 bases. Germline loops: CDR1 MNHEY, CDR2 SMNVEV (reference sequence). The CDR3 DNA sequence: TGTGCCAGCAGTGGACAGGGGGACTTTGGCTACACCTTC. Translation gives CASSGQGDFGYTF.

This clonotype is medium-sized. The rearrangement joins TRBV19 to TRBJ1-3, with D hard to call. The CDR3 is 13 amino acids. V was clipped by 11 bases and J by 5 bases, with 16 bases between them. Germline values: CDR1 LNHDA, CDR2 SQIVND (reference sequence). This chain's CDR3 is CALFSPGRNTIYF. The DNA of the CDR3 is TGTGCCCTCTTTTCGCCTGGACGAAACACCATATATTTT.

This chain joins TRBV6-7 and TRBJ1-2, with D perhaps TRBD1 (6 bases). TRBV6-7 is an ORF, with its function uncertain. The length of the CDR3 is 16 residues. With 2 bases removed from V and 5 bases from J, the gap between germline ends came to 18 bases. CDR3 sequence: CASSYGGGESVYGYTF. CDR3 sequence (DNA): TGTGCCAGCAGTTACGGAGGGGGAGAGTCGGTTTATGGCTACACCTTC.

By its share, this clonotype is medium-sized. The chain uses TRBV7-8 and TRBJ2-7; D possibly uses TRBD1 or TRBD2 (5 bases each). The V end lost 5 bases, the J end lost 6 bases, and 17 bases lay between the germline ends. Germline loops: CDR1 SGHVS, CDR2 FQNEAQ. The CDR3 covers 14 residues. The DNA of the CDR3 is TGTGCCAGCAGCCGCCGGGACGTAGGTCTCGAGCAGTACTTC. This translates into CASSRRDVGLEQYF.

Comment on this clonotype: With a much larger clone just one base away, this may be a read error. The chain uses TRBV11-3 and TRBJ2-1; 7 bases align to TRBD2. The CDR3 has 12 amino acids. CDR1 is SGHNT, CDR2 YENEEA, per germline. The CDR3 DNA reads as TGTACCAGCAGCGGCCGGGAGGCAGAGCAGTTCTTC. Amino acids: CTSSGREAEQFF.

The V call is TRBV12-3 or TRBV12-4, the J call TRBJ1-5; D not resolved. The CDR3 is 13 residues long. V lost 4 bases, J lost 6 bases, and 10 bases lay in between. This CDR3 is CASSSLLSQPQHF. The CDR3 DNA reads TGTGCCAGCAGTTCACTTCTGTCTCAGCCCCAGCATTTT.

This clonotype was observed a few times. This chain joins TRBV20-1 and TRBJ2-1; 11 bases map to TRBD2. V lost 6 bases, J lost 7 bases, and 11 bases stayed unmatched. This CDR3 has 15 amino acids. CDR1 and CDR2 from the germline V gene are DFQATT and SNEGSKA (reference sequence). The CDR3 bases are TGCAGTGCCCTTGGAATAGCGGGGGGGGGTAATGAGCAGTTCTTC. Translation gives CSALGIAGGGNEQFF.

The chain joins TRBV29-1 to TRBJ2-1; 10 positions agree with TRBD2. The germline CDR1 and CDR2 sequences are SQVTM and ANQGSEA. The CDR3 runs 13 residues. V gave up 6 bases and J gave up 2 bases; unmatched junction bases: 1. The CDR3 region has the DNA TGCAGCGTAACTAGCGGGGCCTACAATGAGCAGTTCTTC. Translation: CSVTSGAYNEQFF.

V and J are TRBV5-6 and TRBJ2-1; D unclear. Germline CDR1 and CDR2: SGHDT and YYEEEE. The V and J ends lost 4 bases and 5 bases respectively, with 19 bases between them. The CDR3 contains 16 residues. The CDR3 reads CASSRTFPALHNEQFF. The CDR3 nucleotides are TGTGCCAGCAGCCGAACATTCCCGGCACTTCACAATGAGCAGTTCTTC.

The genes are TRBV5-5 and TRBJ2-5; no reliable D call. Germline V gene data show CDR1 as SGHKS and CDR2 as YYEKEE (reference sequence). This CDR3 contains 13 residues. V was shortened by 1 base and J by 0 bases, with 4 bases between the two germline ends. CDR3 coding DNA: TGTGCCAGCAGCTTGATATACCAAGAGACCCAGTACTTC. Its protein product is CASSLIYQETQYF.

The V and J genes are TRBV20-1 and TRBJ2-1; TRBD2 aligns across 7 bases. V shed 6 bases and J 4 bases; nucleotides not matched to a gene: 9. This CDR3 is built from 14 residues. Looked up from germline, CDR1 is DFQATT and CDR2 is SNEGSKA (reference sequence). DNA for the CDR3: TGCAGTGCCGTAGGAAGCGGGGTTTACAATGAGCAGTTCTTC. Translation: CSAVGSGVYNEQFF.